This is a list of T cell receptor beta chains from one sample in a study of blood T cell repertoires in COVID-19. The repertoire was sequenced with immunoSEQ multiplex PCR; TCRdb's copy has only in-frame clones and lacks some. The repertoire holds 210,000 or so clones, 70% to 85% seen once, with 1.8% in the top ten. Sequenced: PBMCs or T cells enriched from blood (not recorded which). The receptors were gathered from a man in his 60s who had recovered from COVID-19. The CDR3 runs from the conserved cysteine through the conserved F or W. A D gene is named only where the DNA matches it firmly. Only part of the rows carry a size: once, few, many, or a class if the clone is expanded.

d_call: -; clone_size: few; v_call: TRBV11-3; j_call: TRBJ2-1; cdr3_aa: CASSLATQRQFF
d_call: -; clone_size: once; v_call: TRBV12-2; j_call: TRBJ1-1; cdr3_aa: CASHRGRLGTEAFF
d_call: -; clone_size: few; v_call: TRBV24-1; j_call: TRBJ2-3; cdr3_aa: CATSGQGTDTQYF
d_call: TRBD2; clone_size: once; v_call: TRBV5-1; j_call: TRBJ2-5; cdr3_aa: CASSLSGGAGRETQYF
d_call: TRBD1; clone_size: -; v_call: TRBV11-3; j_call: TRBJ2-2; cdr3_aa: CASTRQGGNTGELFF
d_call: TRBD1; clone_size: -; v_call: TRBV9; j_call: TRBJ1-3; cdr3_aa: CASSAATGLGNTIYF
d_call: -; clone_size: -; v_call: TRBV7-8; j_call: TRBJ2-7; cdr3_aa: CASSLDRAGEQYF
d_call: -; clone_size: few; v_call: TRBV7-8; j_call: TRBJ1-1; cdr3_aa: CASRLTENTEAFF
d_call: -; clone_size: -; v_call: TRBV5-4; j_call: TRBJ1-4; cdr3_aa: CASSSRDNNEKLFF
d_call: -; clone_size: -; v_call: TRBV21-1; j_call: TRBJ1-6; cdr3_aa: CASSNIRGRDSPLHF
d_call: -; clone_size: -; v_call: TRBV6-6; j_call: TRBJ1-4; cdr3_aa: CASSYLQGRGEKLFF
d_call: -; clone_size: few; v_call: TRBV2; j_call: TRBJ1-4; cdr3_aa: CASTVLSSLGKLFF
d_call: TRBD2; clone_size: once; v_call: TRBV14; j_call: TRBJ2-2; cdr3_aa: CASSRTAGGLSGELFF
d_call: -; clone_size: -; v_call: TRBV24-1; j_call: TRBJ2-1; cdr3_aa: CATSTRTRDNEQFF
d_call: -; clone_size: once; v_call: TRBV6-2/TRBV6-3; j_call: TRBJ1-2; cdr3_aa: CASSYSTDYGYTF
d_call: TRBD2; clone_size: -; v_call: TRBV5-1; j_call: TRBJ2-7; cdr3_aa: CASSLSPSGGYEQYF
d_call: -; clone_size: -; v_call: TRBV2; j_call: TRBJ1-4; cdr3_aa: CASGEGKLFF
d_call: -; clone_size: -; v_call: TRBV5-1; j_call: TRBJ1-1; cdr3_aa: CASSSTTENTEAFF
d_call: TRBD1; clone_size: -; v_call: TRBV5-8; j_call: TRBJ2-3; cdr3_aa: CASSDKLDRDLTDTQYF
d_call: -; clone_size: -; v_call: TRBV3-1/TRBV3-2; j_call: TRBJ2-7; cdr3_aa: CASSQGPTASYEQYF
d_call: -; clone_size: few; v_call: TRBV7-8; j_call: TRBJ1-1; cdr3_aa: CASSPRAVNTEAFF
d_call: -; clone_size: -; v_call: TRBV5-6; j_call: TRBJ1-1; cdr3_aa: CASTMLQRRDTEAFF
d_call: -; clone_size: -; v_call: TRBV2; j_call: TRBJ2-5; cdr3_aa: CASTGLPWGETQYF
d_call: -; clone_size: -; v_call: TRBV6-5; j_call: TRBJ1-2; cdr3_aa: CASSSGHGYTF
d_call: TRBD1; clone_size: -; v_call: TRBV6-5; j_call: TRBJ2-1; cdr3_aa: CASSSTGGSYNEQFF
d_call: -; clone_size: -; v_call: TRBV7-9; j_call: TRBJ1-5; cdr3_aa: CASSQNSEPQHF
d_call: -; clone_size: -; v_call: TRBV9; j_call: TRBJ2-1; cdr3_aa: CASSTPASSYNEQFF
d_call: -; clone_size: -; v_call: TRBV7-9; j_call: TRBJ1-1; cdr3_aa: CASSLAGGRRGTEAFF
d_call: -; clone_size: -; v_call: TRBV19; j_call: TRBJ1-5; cdr3_aa: CASSILGDMSSNQPQHF
d_call: TRBD2; clone_size: -; v_call: TRBV7-6; j_call: TRBJ2-3; cdr3_aa: CASSLAFSGVHADTQYF
d_call: -; clone_size: -; v_call: TRBV10-1; j_call: TRBJ2-4; cdr3_aa: CASSEELAKNIQYF
d_call: TRBD1; clone_size: -; v_call: TRBV5-4; j_call: TRBJ2-2; cdr3_aa: CASSRGQGGWTGELFF
d_call: TRBD1; clone_size: -; v_call: TRBV6-4; j_call: TRBJ1-2; cdr3_aa: CASSQAGTGAVYGYTF
d_call: -; clone_size: -; v_call: TRBV5-1; j_call: TRBJ1-1; cdr3_aa: CASSPGDDSTSKAFF
d_call: TRBD1; clone_size: -; v_call: TRBV5-4; j_call: TRBJ2-7; cdr3_aa: CASSRGQYEQYF
d_call: TRBD1; clone_size: -; v_call: TRBV29-1; j_call: TRBJ1-1; cdr3_aa: CSVVGQGRSEAFF
d_call: -; clone_size: once; v_call: TRBV16; j_call: TRBJ1-5; cdr3_aa: CASSDSGRGNQPQHF
d_call: TRBD1; clone_size: -; v_call: TRBV7-7; j_call: TRBJ2-1; cdr3_aa: CASSLSQGAGNEQFF
d_call: -; clone_size: -; v_call: TRBV7-2; j_call: TRBJ1-1; cdr3_aa: CASSLEYTSNTEAFF
d_call: -; clone_size: -; v_call: TRBV10-3; j_call: TRBJ1-1; cdr3_aa: CAISEPGLEAFF
d_call: TRBD2; clone_size: -; v_call: TRBV5-4; j_call: TRBJ2-4; cdr3_aa: CASSLEGSGRNIQYF
d_call: TRBD2; clone_size: many; v_call: TRBV18; j_call: TRBJ2-7; cdr3_aa: CASSRTSGGSYEQYF
d_call: -; clone_size: -; v_call: TRBV7-6; j_call: TRBJ1-5; cdr3_aa: CASSLAPETGNNQPQHF
d_call: -; clone_size: -; v_call: TRBV5-1; j_call: TRBJ1-4; cdr3_aa: CASSSAGPENNEKLFF
d_call: TRBD1; clone_size: -; v_call: TRBV12-3/TRBV12-4; j_call: TRBJ1-2; cdr3_aa: CASSLQGASGYTF
d_call: -; clone_size: -; v_call: TRBV6-5; j_call: TRBJ1-5; cdr3_aa: CASSLTGKGLNQPQHF
d_call: -; clone_size: -; v_call: TRBV6-5; j_call: TRBJ1-1; cdr3_aa: CASSSNALVNTEAFF
d_call: TRBD1; clone_size: once; v_call: TRBV7-3; j_call: TRBJ2-1; cdr3_aa: CASSLKDRVDEQFF
d_call: -; clone_size: -; v_call: TRBV10-3; j_call: TRBJ1-1; cdr3_aa: CAISESQQTMNTEAFF